This TCR beta chain was found in a study of molecular identifiers for immune sequencing clone quantification. Trimming pared 6 bases from V and 3 bases from J, leaving 5 bases between. Germline-derived CDR1 and CDR2 are MGHRA and YSYEKL. The CDR3 is 11 amino acids. Using 10%, 30% or 50% RNA, naive CD8 libraries were derived from approximately 22,000 to 940,000 sorted cells. CD8+CD4-CCR7+CD45RA+ cells were sorted as naive CD8 T cells. This clonotype was detected ten times or more. Bulk TCR libraries were made with methods that had been previously described and with listed TCR primers. From the PCR reads, TCRdb called clonotypes with MiXCR, one entry per CDR3 protein. The table lists 600,000 to 650,000 distinct CDR3 sequences, 20% of them singletons.

The sample taken for sequencing was naive CD8+ T cells from blood, with Jurkat cell RNA spiked in. Subset defined: FACS-sorted CD8+CD4-CCR7+CD45RA+ naive T cells. This chain connects TRBV4-1 to TRBJ1-1; D gene ambiguous. The sequence derives from a human donor in good health. Some libraries in this study had Jurkat cell RNA spiked in. Here the CDR3 reads CASRDYTEAFF. The CDR3 region has the DNA TGCGCCAGCAGGGATTACACTGAAGCTTTCTTT.